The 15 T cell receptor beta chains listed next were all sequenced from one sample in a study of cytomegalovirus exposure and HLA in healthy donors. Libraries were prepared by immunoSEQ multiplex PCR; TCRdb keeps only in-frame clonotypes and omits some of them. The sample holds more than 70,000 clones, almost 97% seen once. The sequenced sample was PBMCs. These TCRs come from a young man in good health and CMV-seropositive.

The CDR3 DNA is TGTGCCAGCAGCTTGCCGGTAACCACTGACTATGGCTACACCTTC. Its translation: CASSLPVTTDYGYTF. The V and J genes are TRBV5-4 and TRBJ1-2; D ambiguous. This CDR3 comprises 15 residues. Germline CDR1 and CDR2: SGHNT and YYREEE (reference sequence). V was cut by 1 base and J by 3 bases, with 13 bases left in between. The full variable domain, in which reference TRBV5-4 and TRBJ1-2 provide the parts outside the CDR3, is ETGVTQSPTHLIKTRGQQVTLRCSSQSGHNTVSWYQQALGQGPQFIFQYYREEENGRGNFPPRFSGLQFPNYSSELNVNALELDDSALYLCASSLPVTTDYGYTFGSGTRLTVV.

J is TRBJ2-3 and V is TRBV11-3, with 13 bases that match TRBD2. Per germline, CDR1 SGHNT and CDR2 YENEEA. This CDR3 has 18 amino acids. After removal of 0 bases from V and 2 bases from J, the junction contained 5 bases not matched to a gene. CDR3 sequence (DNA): TGTGCCAGCAGCTTAGAATCCGGGACTAGCGGGAACACAGATACGCAGTATTTT. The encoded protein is CASSLESGTSGNTDTQYF.

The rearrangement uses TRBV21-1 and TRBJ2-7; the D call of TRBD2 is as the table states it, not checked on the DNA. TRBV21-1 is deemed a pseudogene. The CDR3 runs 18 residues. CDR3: CASSKAEPPRGGSYEQYF. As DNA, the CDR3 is TGTGCCAGCAGCAAAGCGGAACCCCCTAGGGGAGGCTCCTACGAGCAGTACTTC.

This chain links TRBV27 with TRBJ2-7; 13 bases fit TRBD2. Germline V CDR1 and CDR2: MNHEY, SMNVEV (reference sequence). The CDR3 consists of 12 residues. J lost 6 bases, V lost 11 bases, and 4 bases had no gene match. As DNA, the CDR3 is TGTGCCGCGGGACTAGCGGGAAGCGAGCAGTACTTC. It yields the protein CAAGLAGSEQYF.

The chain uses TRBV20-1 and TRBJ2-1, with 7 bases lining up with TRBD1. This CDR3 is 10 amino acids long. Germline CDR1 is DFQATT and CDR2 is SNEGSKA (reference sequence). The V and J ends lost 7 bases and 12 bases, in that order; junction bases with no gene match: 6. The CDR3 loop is CSVGTVVQFF. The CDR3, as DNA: TGCAGTGTAGGGACAGTGGTGCAGTTCTTC.

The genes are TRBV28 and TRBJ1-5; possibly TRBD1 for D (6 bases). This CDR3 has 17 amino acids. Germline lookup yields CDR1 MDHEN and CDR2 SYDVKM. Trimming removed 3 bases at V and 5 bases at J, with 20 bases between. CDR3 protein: CASSLGGGRGGHQPQHF. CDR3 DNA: TGTGCCAGCAGTTTGGGCGGGGGGCGAGGTGGACATCAGCCCCAGCATTTT.

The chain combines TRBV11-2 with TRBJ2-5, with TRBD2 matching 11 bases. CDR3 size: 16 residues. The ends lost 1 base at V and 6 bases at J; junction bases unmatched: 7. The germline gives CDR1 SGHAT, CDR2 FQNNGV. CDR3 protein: CASSLGGLAGGKTQYF. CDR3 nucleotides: TGTGCCAGCAGCTTAGGCGGTCTAGCGGGAGGAAAGACCCAGTACTTC.

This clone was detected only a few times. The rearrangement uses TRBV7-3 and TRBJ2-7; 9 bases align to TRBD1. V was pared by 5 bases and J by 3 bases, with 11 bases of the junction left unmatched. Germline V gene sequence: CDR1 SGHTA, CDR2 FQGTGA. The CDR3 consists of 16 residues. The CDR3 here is CASSARTGAQNYEQYF. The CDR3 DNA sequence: TGTGCCAGCAGCGCCCGGACAGGGGCCCAAAACTACGAGCAGTACTTC.

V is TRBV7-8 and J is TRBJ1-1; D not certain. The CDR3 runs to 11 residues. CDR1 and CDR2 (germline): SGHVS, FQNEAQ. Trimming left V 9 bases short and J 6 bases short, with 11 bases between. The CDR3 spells CARAEGAEAFF. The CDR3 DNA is TGTGCCAGGGCTGAGGGCGCTGAAGCTTTCTTT.

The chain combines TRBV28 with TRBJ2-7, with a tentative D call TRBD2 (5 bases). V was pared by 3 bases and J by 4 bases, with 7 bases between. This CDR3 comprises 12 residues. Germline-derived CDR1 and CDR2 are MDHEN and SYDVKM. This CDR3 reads CASSLGVYEQYF. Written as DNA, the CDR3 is TGTGCCAGCAGTTTGGGAGTATACGAGCAGTACTTC.

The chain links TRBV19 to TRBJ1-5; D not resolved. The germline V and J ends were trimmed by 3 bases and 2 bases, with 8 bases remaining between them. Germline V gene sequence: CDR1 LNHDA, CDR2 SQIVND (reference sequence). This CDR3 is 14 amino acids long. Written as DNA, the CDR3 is TGTGCCAGTAGTATCGGGGTAGGCAATCAGCCCCAGCATTTT. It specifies CASSIGVGNQPQHF. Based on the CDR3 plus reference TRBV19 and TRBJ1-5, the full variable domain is DGGITQSPKYLFRKEGQNVTLSCEQNLNHDAMYWYRQDPGQGLRLIYYSQIVNDFQKGDIAEGYSVSREKKESFPLTVTSAQKNPTAFYLCASSIGVGNQPQHFGDGTRLSIL.

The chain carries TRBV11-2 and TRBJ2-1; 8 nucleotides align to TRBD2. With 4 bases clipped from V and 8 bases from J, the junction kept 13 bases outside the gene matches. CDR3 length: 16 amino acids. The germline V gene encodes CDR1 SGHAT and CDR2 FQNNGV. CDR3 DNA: TGTGCCAGCAGCTCCGACCCGGGACTAGTCTCATATGAGCAGTTCTTC. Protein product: CASSSDPGLVSYEQFF.

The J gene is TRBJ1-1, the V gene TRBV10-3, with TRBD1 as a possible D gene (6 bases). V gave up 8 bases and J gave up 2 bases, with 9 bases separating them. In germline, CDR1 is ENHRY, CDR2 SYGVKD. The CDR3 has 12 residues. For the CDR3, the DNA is TGTGCCATCGGACAGATAAACACTGAAGCTTTCTTT. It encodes CAIGQINTEAFF.

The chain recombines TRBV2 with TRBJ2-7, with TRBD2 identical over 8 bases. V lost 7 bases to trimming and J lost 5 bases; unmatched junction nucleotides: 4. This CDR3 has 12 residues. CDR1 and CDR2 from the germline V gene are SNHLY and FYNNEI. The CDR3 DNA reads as TGTGCCAGCACCCCGGGACTAGACGAGCAGTACTTC. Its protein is CASTPGLDEQYF.

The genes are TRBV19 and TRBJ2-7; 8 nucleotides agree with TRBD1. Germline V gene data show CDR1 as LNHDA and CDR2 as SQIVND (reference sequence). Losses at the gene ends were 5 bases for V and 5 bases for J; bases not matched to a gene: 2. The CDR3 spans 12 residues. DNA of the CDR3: TGTGCCAGTAGTCCAGGGGGCAACGAGCAGTACTTC. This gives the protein CASSPGGNEQYF.